Listed below are T cell receptor beta chains from one sample, sequenced in a study of OX40 agonist ivuxolimab in advanced cancers. The method was immunoSEQ multiplex PCR; TCRdb's version includes in-frame clones alone and lacks a portion of them. The table lists 74,000 or so clones, 75% to 90% of them singletons. This specimen consisted of CD4+ or CD8+ T cells sorted from blood, obtained in a trial of the OX40 agonist ivuxolimab. Source of these receptors: an adult with an advanced solid tumor such as melanoma, head and neck, liver or kidney cancer. Both conserved end residues are part of each CDR3. Each record gives: V gene, clone size, J gene, D gene, CDR3 DNA, CDR3 protein. The D gene is left open where the match is weak. Size is stated for part of the rows, as once, few or many counts, or as a class when the clone is expanded.

TRBV5-1	.	TRBJ2-3	TRBD2	TGCGCCAGCAGCTCCGGGTTAAGCGGGGGGGCAGATACGCAGTATTTT	CASSSGLSGGADTQYF
TRBV5-5	.	TRBJ1-4	.	TGTGCCAGCAGCCCCAGAGGACTGAATGAAAAACTGTTTTTT	CASSPRGLNEKLFF
TRBV19	.	TRBJ2-7	TRBD2	TGTGCCAGTAGTATAGTCGGGGGGAATCCCGAGCAGTACTTC	CASSIVGGNPEQYF
TRBV2	.	TRBJ1-3	.	TGTGCCAGCAAGGCAGACTCTGGAAACACCATATATTTT	CASKADSGNTIYF
TRBV27	.	TRBJ2-2	TRBD1	TGTGCCAGCAGGATGGTGGGACAGGGTGCCGGGGAGCTGTTTTTT	CASRMVGQGAGELFF
TRBV30	once	TRBJ1-4	.	TGTGCCTGGAGTGTAACCCGAGTCGTTGGAGGTGAAAAACTGTTTTTT	CAWSVTRVVGGEKLFF
TRBV19	.	TRBJ2-1	TRBD2	TGTGCCAGTAGTATAGCCCTAGCGGGGGGTAGGAATGAGCAGTTCTTC	CASSIALAGGRNEQFF
TRBV5-1	.	TRBJ1-3	TRBD1	TGCGCCAGCAGCTTACCGGGGACAGGCTCTGGAAACACCATATATTTT	CASSLPGTGSGNTIYF
TRBV28	once	TRBJ1-1	.	TGTGCCAGCAGGTTAATGAACACTGAAGCTTTCTTT	CASRLMNTEAFF
TRBV9	.	TRBJ2-7	TRBD2	TGTGCCAGCAGCCCGCTGGAGGAAGCGGGGCCCTACGAGCAGTACTTC	CASSPLEEAGPYEQYF
TRBV10-1	few	TRBJ1-1	.	TGCGCCAGCAGTGGGACTAACACTGAAGCTTTCTTT	CASSGTNTEAFF
TRBV5-4	.	TRBJ2-5	.	TGTGCCAGCAGCCTCCCTACAGGTATCGGCCAGTACTTC	CASSLPTGIGQYF
TRBV28	.	TRBJ1-4	TRBD1	TGTGCCAGCAGTTTCGACAGGGTGGTCGAAAAACTGTTTTTT	CASSFDRVVEKLFF
TRBV6-5	.	TRBJ1-1	.	TGTGCCAGCAGTTACACCGGGAACACTGAAGCTTTCTTT	CASSYTGNTEAFF
TRBV28	.	TRBJ1-5	.	TGTGCCAGCGGAAATTGGGGGCCCCAGCATTTT	CASGNWGPQHF
TRBV7-8	.	TRBJ2-1	.	TGTGCCAGCAGCCCCCCGTCAGGGTGGGGTGAGCAGTTCTTC	CASSPPSGWGEQFF
TRBV7-2	.	TRBJ2-5	TRBD2	TGTGCCAGCAGCGCACTAGCGGGGGAGCTGGAGACCCAGTACTTC	CASSALAGELETQYF